This TCR beta chain is drawn from a study of shared clonotypes between healthy human individuals. CDR1 MDHEN and CDR2 SYDVKM come from the germline V gene. V gave up 1 base and J gave up 9 bases, with 7 bases separating them. This CDR3 has 12 residues. Naive CD8 cells lacked CD45RO, underwent positive selection for CCR7 and left out terminally differentiated effector memory CD45RA+ cells. Worth noting for this clone: Antigen unknown.

Whole-study results and caveats: A limitation of the genetic and exposure-history diversity represented arose from few donors.

Sequencing was performed with immunoSEQ multiplex PCR; in TCRdb, only in-frame clones are kept and a portion is missing. Of about 2.2 million clones listed, approximately 94% are singletons. The rearrangement uses TRBV28 and TRBJ2-1; D unresolved. The sequenced sample was naive CD8+ T cells from PBMCs. This clonotype was sampled from a man between 18 and 29 years old in good health. Some clones in this sample may be carry-over from other donors' samples. The CDR3 reads CASSLSPAEQFF. In DNA form, the CDR3 reads TGTGCCAGCAGTTTATCTCCCGCTGAGCAGTTCTTC.